This TCR beta chain came from a study of T-cell reconstitution after alpha-beta-depleted transplantation in children. A library of TCRbeta sequences, prepared with unique molecular identifiers, was generated. A single record per CDR3 protein comes from TCRdb applying MiXCR to the PCR reads. The sample carries about 420,000 distinct CDR3 sequences, roughly 16% recorded once. Trimming took 0 bases from V and 3 from J, leaving 10 bases between them. Germline V lookup: CDR1 MGHRA, CDR2 YSYEKL. The CDR3 loop spans 15 amino acids. The material was PBMCs, mostly from graft donor cells, obtained 360 days after TCRalphabeta/CD19-depleted stem cell transplant. V gene TRBV4-1 combines with J gene TRBJ2-3, with D possibly being TRBD2 (6 bases). The origin of this receptor is a boy less than two years old who had a stem cell transplant for Wiskott-Aldrich syndrome, so the T cells may come from the graft donor. DNA of the CDR3: TGCGCCAGCAGCCAAGAAAGGGACTTTACAGATACGCAGTATTTT. It yields the protein CASSQERDFTDTQYF.